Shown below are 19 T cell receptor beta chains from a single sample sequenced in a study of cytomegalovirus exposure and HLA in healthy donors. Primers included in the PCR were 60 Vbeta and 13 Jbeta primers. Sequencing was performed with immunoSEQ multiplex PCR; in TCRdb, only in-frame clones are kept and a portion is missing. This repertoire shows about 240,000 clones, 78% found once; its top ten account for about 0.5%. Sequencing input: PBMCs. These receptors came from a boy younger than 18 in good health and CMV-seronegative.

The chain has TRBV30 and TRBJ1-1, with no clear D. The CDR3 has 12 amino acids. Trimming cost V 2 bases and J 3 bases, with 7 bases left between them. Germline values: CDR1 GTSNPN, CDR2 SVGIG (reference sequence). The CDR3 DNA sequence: TGTGCCTGGAGTCTCCGGGACACTGAAGCTTTCTTT. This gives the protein CAWSLRDTEAFF.

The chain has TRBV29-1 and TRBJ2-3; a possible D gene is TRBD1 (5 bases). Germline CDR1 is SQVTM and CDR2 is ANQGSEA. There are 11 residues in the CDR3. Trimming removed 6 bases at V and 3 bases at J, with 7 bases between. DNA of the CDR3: TGCAGCGTCCCAGGGACAGATACGCAGTATTTT. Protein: CSVPGTDTQYF.

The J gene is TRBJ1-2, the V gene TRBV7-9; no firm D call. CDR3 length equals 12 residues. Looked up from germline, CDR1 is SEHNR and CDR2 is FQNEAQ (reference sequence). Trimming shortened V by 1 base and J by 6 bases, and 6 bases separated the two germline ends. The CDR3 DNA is TGTGCCAGCAGCTTAGAACACGATGGCTACACCTTC. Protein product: CASSLEHDGYTF.

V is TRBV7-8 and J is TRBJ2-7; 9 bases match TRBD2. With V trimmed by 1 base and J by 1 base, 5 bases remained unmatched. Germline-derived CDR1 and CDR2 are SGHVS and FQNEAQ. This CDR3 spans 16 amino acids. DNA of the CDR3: TGTGCCAGCAGCTTAGAGTCACTAGCGGGTTCCTACGAGCAGTACTTC. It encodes CASSLESLAGSYEQYF.

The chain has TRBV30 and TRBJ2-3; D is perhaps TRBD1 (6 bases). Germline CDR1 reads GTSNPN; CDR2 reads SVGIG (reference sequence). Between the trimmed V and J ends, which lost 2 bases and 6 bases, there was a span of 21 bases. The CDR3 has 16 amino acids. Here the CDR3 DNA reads TGTGCCTGGAGTAGTGGGACATCCGGGGCGTCGGATACGCAGTATTTT. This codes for CAWSSGTSGASDTQYF.

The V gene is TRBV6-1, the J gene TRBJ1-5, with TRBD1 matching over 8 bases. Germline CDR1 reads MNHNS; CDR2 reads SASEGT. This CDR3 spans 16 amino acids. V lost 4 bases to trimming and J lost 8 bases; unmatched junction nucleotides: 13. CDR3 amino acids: CASSGVGWTGSEPQHF. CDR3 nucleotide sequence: TGTGCCAGCAGTGGGGTGGGCTGGACAGGGTCGGAGCCCCAGCATTTT.

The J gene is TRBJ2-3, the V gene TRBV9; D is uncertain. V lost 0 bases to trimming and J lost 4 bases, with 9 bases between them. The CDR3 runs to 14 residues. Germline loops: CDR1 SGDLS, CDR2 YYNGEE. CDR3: CASSVESAADTQYF. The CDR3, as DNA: TGTGCCAGCAGCGTAGAAAGCGCCGCAGATACGCAGTATTTT. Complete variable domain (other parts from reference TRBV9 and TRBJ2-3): DSGVTQTPKHLITATGQRVTLRCSPRSGDLSVYWYQQSLDQGLQFLIQYYNGEERAKGNILERFSAQQFPDLHSELNLSSLELGDSALYFCASSVESAADTQYFGPGTRLTVL.

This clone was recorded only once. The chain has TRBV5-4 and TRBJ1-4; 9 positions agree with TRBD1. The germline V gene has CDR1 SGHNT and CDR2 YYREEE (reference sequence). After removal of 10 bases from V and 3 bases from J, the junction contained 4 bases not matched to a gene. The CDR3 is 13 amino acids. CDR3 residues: CAGRTGANEKLFF. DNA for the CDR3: TGTGCCGGACGGACAGGGGCTAATGAAAAACTGTTTTTT.

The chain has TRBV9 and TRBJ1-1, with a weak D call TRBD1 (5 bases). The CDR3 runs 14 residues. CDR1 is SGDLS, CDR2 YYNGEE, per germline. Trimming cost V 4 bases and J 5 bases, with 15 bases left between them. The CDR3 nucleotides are TGTGCCAGCAGCCTCTCGGTCGGGGGGACTGAAGCTTTCTTT. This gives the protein CASSLSVGGTEAFF.

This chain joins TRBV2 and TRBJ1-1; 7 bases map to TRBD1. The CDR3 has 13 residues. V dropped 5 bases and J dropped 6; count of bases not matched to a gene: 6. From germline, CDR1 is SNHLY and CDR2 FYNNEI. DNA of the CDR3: TGTGCCAGCAGTCCCGACAGGGAGTCTGAAGCTTTCTTT. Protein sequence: CASSPDRESEAFF.

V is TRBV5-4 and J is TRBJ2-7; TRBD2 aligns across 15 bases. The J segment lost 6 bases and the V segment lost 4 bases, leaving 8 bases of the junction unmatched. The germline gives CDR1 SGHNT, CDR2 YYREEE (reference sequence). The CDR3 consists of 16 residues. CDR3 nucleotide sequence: TGTGCCAGCAGCCCCCCGGGACTAGCGGGAGGACGCGAGCAGTACTTC. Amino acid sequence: CASSPPGLAGGREQYF.

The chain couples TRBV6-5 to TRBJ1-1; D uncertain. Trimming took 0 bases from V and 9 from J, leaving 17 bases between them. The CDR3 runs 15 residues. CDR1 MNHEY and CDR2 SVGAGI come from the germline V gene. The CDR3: CASSYSLVVRGKAFF. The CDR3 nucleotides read TGTGCCAGCAGTTACTCTCTCGTAGTTCGGGGAAAAGCTTTCTTT.

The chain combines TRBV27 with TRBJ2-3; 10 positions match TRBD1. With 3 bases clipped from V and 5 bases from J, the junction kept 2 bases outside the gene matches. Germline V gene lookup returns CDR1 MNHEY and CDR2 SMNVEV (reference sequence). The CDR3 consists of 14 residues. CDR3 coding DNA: TGTGCCAGCAGTTTGTGGACAGGGGGAGATACGCAGTATTTT. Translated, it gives CASSLWTGGDTQYF.

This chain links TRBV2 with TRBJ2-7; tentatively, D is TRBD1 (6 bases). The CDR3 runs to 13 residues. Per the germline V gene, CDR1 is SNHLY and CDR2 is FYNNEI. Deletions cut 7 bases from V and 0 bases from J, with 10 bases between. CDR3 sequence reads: CASKEGGSYEQYF. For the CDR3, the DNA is TGTGCCAGCAAGGAAGGGGGCTCCTACGAGCAGTACTTC.

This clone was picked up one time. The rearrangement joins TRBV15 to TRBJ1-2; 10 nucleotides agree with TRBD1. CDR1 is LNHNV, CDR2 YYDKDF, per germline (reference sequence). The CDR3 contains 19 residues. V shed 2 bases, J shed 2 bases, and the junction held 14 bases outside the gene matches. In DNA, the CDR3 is TGTGCCACCAGCAGATACCCCTCCGGGACAGGGGCCCTGAACTATGGCTACACCTTC. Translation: CATSRYPSGTGALNYGYTF.

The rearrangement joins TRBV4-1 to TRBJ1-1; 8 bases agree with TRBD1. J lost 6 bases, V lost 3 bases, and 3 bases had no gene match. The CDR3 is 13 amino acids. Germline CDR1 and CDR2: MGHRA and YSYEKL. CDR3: CASSQGQVPEAFF. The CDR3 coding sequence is TGCGCCAGCAGCCAGGGACAGGTGCCTGAAGCTTTCTTT.

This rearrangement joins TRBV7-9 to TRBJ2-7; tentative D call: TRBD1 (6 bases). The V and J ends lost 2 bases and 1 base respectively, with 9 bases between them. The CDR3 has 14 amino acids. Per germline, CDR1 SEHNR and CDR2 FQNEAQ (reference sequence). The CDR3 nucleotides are TGTGCCAGCAGCTTAACGGACAGATCCTACGAGCAGTACTTC. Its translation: CASSLTDRSYEQYF.

As DNA, the CDR3 is TGCGCCAGCAGCTCCGGACTAGCGGGAGTGGCAGATACGCAGTATTTT. Protein: CASSSGLAGVADTQYF. The V call is TRBV5-1, the J call TRBJ2-3; 13 bases are a match to TRBD2. The junction had 5 bases not matched to a gene; V was cut back by 3 bases and J by 4 bases. The CDR3 length is 16 residues. CDR1 SGHRS and CDR2 YFSETQ come from the germline V gene.

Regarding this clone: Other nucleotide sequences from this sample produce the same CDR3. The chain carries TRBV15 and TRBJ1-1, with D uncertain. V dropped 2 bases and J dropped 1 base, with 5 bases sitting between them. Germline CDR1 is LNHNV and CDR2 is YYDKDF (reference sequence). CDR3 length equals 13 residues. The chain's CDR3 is CATSRSQNTEAFF. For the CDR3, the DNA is TGTGCCACCAGCAGATCCCAGAACACTGAAGCTTTCTTT.